The next 25 T cell receptor beta chains were all read from a single sample in a study of blood T cells in healthy people across ages. The second PCR ran about 6 to 12 cycles with a sample-barcoded 5' primer and J-beta primers. Each CDR3 protein is one row after TCRdb ran MiXCR on the 5' RACE reads. The sample yields about 600,000 distinct CDR3 sequences, around half seen once. Sequenced material: blood. These receptors were taken from a man older than 75 in good health.

The chain uses TRBV20-1 and TRBJ1-4; TRBD1 might be the D (6 bases). The V end lost 4 bases, the J end lost 7 bases, and 16 bases lay between the germline ends. Germline lookup yields CDR1 DFQATT and CDR2 SNEGSKA (reference sequence). The CDR3 loop spans 14 amino acids. CDR3 DNA sequence: TGCAGTGCTACCAACAGGGCGTCGGGTGAAAAACTGTTTTTT. Translated, it gives CSATNRASGEKLFF.

CDR3 protein: CASSFPSTHEQYF. The CDR3 DNA sequence: TGTGCCAGCAGTTTTCCTTCTACCCACGAGCAGTACTTC. The rearrangement joins TRBV28 to TRBJ2-4; no firm D call. Gene TRBJ2-7 matches the end of the DNA better, so the J call may be wrong. CDR3 length: 13 amino acids. Germline V gives CDR1 MDHEN, CDR2 SYDVKM.

This chain uses TRBV20-1 with TRBJ1-2; no firm D call. The CDR3 runs 8 residues. The germline V gene encodes CDR1 DFQATT and CDR2 SNEGSKA (reference sequence). The V end lost 7 bases, the J end lost 10 bases, and 7 bases lay between the germline ends. CDR3 DNA sequence: TGCAGTGTCCCATACTACACCTTC. Translation: CSVPYYTF.

This clonotype has a handful of counts. The gene calls are TRBV7-9 and TRBJ1-6; D remains unclear. CDR3 length: 15 amino acids. CDR1 and CDR2 (germline): SEHNR, FQNEAQ (reference sequence). The V end lost 1 base, the J end lost 5 bases, and 9 bases lay between the germline ends. The CDR3 region has the DNA TGTGCCAGCAGCTTAGTCGGACCAGATAATTCACCCCTCCACTTT. Translated: CASSLVGPDNSPLHF.

Only a few counts were recorded for this clonotype. The chain is built from TRBV7-2 and TRBJ2-7, with TRBD1 as a possible D gene (5 bases). The CDR3 is 15 amino acids. CDR1 is SGHTA, CDR2 FQGNSA, per germline. V lost 5 bases, J lost 10 bases, and 24 bases lay in between. The chain's CDR3 is CASSLDSGRREAQYF. In nucleotides, the CDR3 is TGTGCCAGCAGCCTCGACAGTGGCCGAAGAGAGGCCCAGTACTTC.

The chain uses TRBV18 and TRBJ1-1, with D maybe TRBD1 (6 bases). The germline V and J ends were trimmed by 2 bases and 1 base, with 11 bases remaining between them. The CDR3 is made up of 15 amino acids. Per the germline V gene, CDR1 is KGHSH and CDR2 is LQKENI. CDR3 bases: TGTGCCAGCTCACCAACTCAGGGGTCGAACACTGAAGCTTTCTTT. It translates to CASSPTQGSNTEAFF.

V is TRBV20-1 and J is TRBJ2-3; no firm D call. The germline V gene has CDR1 DFQATT and CDR2 SNEGSKA (reference sequence). Trimming removed 4 bases from V and 2 bases from J, with 1 base in between. The CDR3 is made up of 10 amino acids. The CDR3 reads CSANTDTQYF. CDR3 DNA sequence: TGCAGTGCTAACACAGATACGCAGTATTTT.

The rearrangement uses TRBV3-1 and TRBJ2-1, with D tentatively TRBD2 (5 bases). V was trimmed by 0 bases and J by 2 bases, leaving 11 bases between them. CDR1 LGHDT and CDR2 YNNKEL come from the germline V gene (reference sequence). The CDR3 runs to 16 residues. As DNA, the CDR3 is TGTGCCAGCAGCCAAGAGAGTGGAGGCACCTACAATGAGCAGTTCTTC. Protein: CASSQESGGTYNEQFF.

This sequence joins TRBV6-2 or TRBV6-3 and TRBJ1-5, with TRBD1 identical over 12 bases. Germline V gene data show CDR1 as MNHEY and CDR2 as SVGEGT. The J segment lost 3 bases and the V segment lost 2 bases, leaving 2 bases of the junction unmatched. The CDR3 has 16 amino acids. The CDR3 DNA reads TGTGCCAGCAGTTACGGGGACAGGGGGCTCAATCAGCCCCAGCATTTT. Residues: CASSYGDRGLNQPQHF.

The CDR3 here is CASSYIGQGALYEQYF. The CDR3 DNA follows: TGTGCCAGCAGCTATATCGGACAGGGGGCCCTCTACGAGCAGTACTTC. The chain employs TRBV2 and TRBJ2-7, with TRBD1 matching 11 bases. This CDR3 has 16 residues. Germline V gene data show CDR1 as SNHLY and CDR2 as FYNNEI. J was trimmed by 3 bases and V by 6 bases; bases with no gene match: 10.

This chain connects TRBV5-8 to TRBJ1-1; TRBD1 is a possible D gene (6 bases). Germline-derived CDR1 and CDR2 are SGHTS and YDEGEE. The CDR3 spans 14 residues. The V end was cut by 1 base, the J end by 5 bases, with 12 bases between. In DNA, the CDR3 is TGTGCCAGCAGCTTGAGGCTAGGGGGGACTGAAGCTTTCTTT. Its protein is CASSLRLGGTEAFF. The full variable domain, its missing parts supplied by reference TRBV5-8 and TRBJ1-1, is EAGVTQSPTHLIKTRGQQATLRCSPISGHTSVYWYQQALGLGLQFLLWYDEGEERNRGNFPPRFSGRQFPNYSSELNVNALELEDSALYLCASSLRLGGTEAFFGQGTRLTVV.

The V call is TRBV21-1, the J call TRBJ1-1; no DNA check was done on the table's D call, TRBD1. TRBV21-1 is listed as a pseudogene. The CDR3 covers 16 residues. This CDR3 reads CASSKGGEGVRTEAFF. The CDR3 coding sequence is TGTGCCAGCAGCAAAGGGGGCGAGGGTGTAAGGACTGAAGCTTTCTTT.

This chain joins TRBV12-5 and TRBJ2-3; D remains unclear. V gave up 1 base and J gave up 2 bases, with 10 bases separating them. Germline V gene sequence: CDR1 LGHNT, CDR2 FRNRAP. This CDR3 has 15 amino acids. This CDR3 reads CASGLGLEFTDTQYF. For the CDR3, the DNA is TGTGCTAGTGGTTTGGGGCTAGAATTCACAGATACGCAGTATTTT.

This clonotype appeared many times. A much larger clone differs by one base, so this may be a read error. V is TRBV27 and J is TRBJ2-5; tentatively, D is TRBD1 or TRBD2 (5 bases each). Trimming removed 4 bases from V and 11 bases from J, with 29 bases in between. Germline CDR1 MNHEY, CDR2 SMNVEV (reference sequence). The length of the CDR3 is 17 residues. CDR3 residues: CASSYARGGRSDNEQYF. CDR3 in DNA: TGTGCCAGCAGTTACGCCCGTGGGGGACGTTCGGACAATGAGCAGTACTTC.

The rearrangement links TRBV10-3 to TRBJ2-1, with D hard to call. The germline gives CDR1 ENHRY, CDR2 SYGVKD. The CDR3 has 13 residues. V was cut by 10 bases and J by 6 bases, with 16 bases left in between. The CDR3 sequence: CATEDAWTNEQFF. The DNA of the CDR3 is TGTGCCACCGAGGACGCTTGGACCAATGAGCAGTTCTTC.

A few counts support this clonotype. The chain is built from TRBV5-1 and TRBJ2-1; 8 nucleotides match TRBD1. CDR1 is SGHRS and CDR2 is YFSETQ in the germline V gene. CDR3 size: 16 residues. With 3 bases clipped from V and 7 bases from J, the junction kept 12 bases outside the gene matches. The CDR3 region is CASSSTGAGGLNEQFF. Written as DNA, the CDR3 is TGCGCCAGCAGCTCGACGGGAGCAGGGGGCTTAAATGAGCAGTTCTTC.

Regarding this clonotype: An end of the junction does not agree with germline; a read error may underlie this. The CDR3 nucleotides are TGTGCCAGCAGGCGGGACAGGCTAGGTGGGAACATTGAAGCTTTCTTT. It codes for CASRRDRLGGNIEAFF. The genes are TRBV7-9 and TRBJ1-1; 8 bases fit TRBD1. CDR1 is SEHNR and CDR2 is FQNEAQ in the germline V gene (reference sequence). The CDR3 length is 16 residues.

In this sample, this clonotype turned up many times. The CDR3 DNA reads as TGCAGCGTTGAAACCGGGAGCACAGATACGCAGTATTTT. Amino acids: CSVETGSTDTQYF. The chain links TRBV29-1 to TRBJ2-3; D gene unclear. The germline V and J ends were trimmed by 2 bases and 0 bases, with 6 bases remaining between them. Germline values: CDR1 SQVTM, CDR2 ANQGSEA. CDR3 size: 13 residues.

This chain connects TRBV10-3 to TRBJ1-2, with D hard to call. The length of the CDR3 is 15 residues. V was trimmed by 7 bases and J by 4 bases, leaving 19 bases between them. CDR1 ENHRY and CDR2 SYGVKD come from the germline V gene. The CDR3 reads CAINSGESGPYGYTF. The CDR3 DNA sequence: TGTGCCATCAACAGCGGGGAGTCCGGCCCCTATGGCTACACCTTC.

V usage is TRBV7-9 and J usage is TRBJ2-3; a weak D match, TRBD1 (7 bases). This CDR3 spans 14 amino acids. Germline CDR1 SEHNR, CDR2 FQNEAQ (reference sequence). The V end was cut by 10 bases, the J end by 1 base, with 15 bases between. The CDR3 nucleotides are TGTGCCACCGGGGGCCAGGGGGGCACAGATACGCAGTATTTT. It specifies CATGGQGGTDTQYF.

There are a few counts of this clonotype. This chain connects TRBV14 to TRBJ1-2, with TRBD1 as a possible D gene (6 bases). Germline CDR1 is SGHDN and CDR2 is FVKESK. V dropped 0 bases and J dropped 3 bases, with 14 bases sitting between them. The CDR3 sequence is 16 residues long. Here the CDR3 DNA reads TGTGCCAGCAGCCAAGAGGTCAGGGGCTCCTACTATGGCTACACCTTC. Its protein product is CASSQEVRGSYYGYTF.

V is TRBV15 and J is TRBJ1-2; TRBD1 matches at 7 bases. Germline CDR1 LNHNV, CDR2 YYDKDF (reference sequence). Trimming cost V 3 bases and J 8 bases; bases outside gene matches: 9. CDR3 length: 14 residues. The DNA of the CDR3 is TGTGCCACCAGCAGTAAGAACAGGGGTAAAGGCTACACCTTC. It is translated as CATSSKNRGKGYTF. Variable domain in full (rest from reference TRBV15 and TRBJ1-2): DAMVIQNPRYQVTQFGKPVTLSCSQTLNHNVMYWYQQKSSQAPKLLFHYYDKDFNNEADTPDNFQSRRPNTSFCFLDIRSPGLGDTAMYLCATSSKNRGKGYTFGSGTRLTVV.

The gene calls are TRBV29-1 and TRBJ1-1; D ambiguous. The germline V gene has CDR1 SQVTM and CDR2 ANQGSEA. This CDR3 region has 12 residues. The V gene lost 7 bases and the J gene lost 3 bases, with 12 bases spanning the gap. CDR3 amino acids: CSGRTQYTEAFF. CDR3 sequence (DNA): TGCAGCGGCAGGACGCAGTACACTGAAGCTTTCTTT.

V usage is TRBV6-5 and J usage is TRBJ1-1; D is unresolved. CDR1 and CDR2 from the germline V gene are MNHEY and SVGAGI. This CDR3 has 11 residues. Deletions cut 4 bases from V and 10 bases from J, with 10 bases between. CDR3 DNA: TGTGCCAGCAGTTCCGATACCCGAGCTTTCTTT. This encodes CASSSDTRAFF.

This clonotype was seen only a few times. V and J are TRBV7-9 and TRBJ2-5; perhaps TRBD2 as D (5 bases). Germline-derived CDR1 and CDR2 are SEHNR and FQNEAQ (reference sequence). CDR3 length equals 14 residues. The ends were cut back, 6 bases at V and 4 bases at J, with 15 bases in the middle. CDR3 in DNA: TGTGCCAGCAGACTCGATCGCGCGGGAGAGACCCAGTACTTC. Translating gives CASRLDRAGETQYF. The full variable domain, rest sourced from reference TRBV7-9 and TRBJ2-5, is DTGVSQNPRHKITKRGQNVTFRCDPISEHNRLYWYRQTLGQGPEFLTYFQNEAQLEKSRLLSDRFSAERPKGSFSTLEIQRTEQGDSAMYLCASRLDRAGETQYFGPGTRLLVL.